Listed below are T cell receptor beta chains from one sample, sequenced in a study of control samples from healthy donors and cancer patients. Generated by immunoSEQ multiplex PCR, the TCRdb table keeps only in-frame clones and is missing some. The table lists approximately 150,000 clones, approximately 96% of them singletons. Sequenced material: blood. All receptors derive from a woman aged 25-40 years in good health. CDR3s include the opening cysteine and the closing phenylalanine or tryptophan. Each record gives: V gene, J gene, D gene, clone size, CDR3 protein, CDR3 DNA. D genes are given only for firm matches. Rows may omit the clone size; those that give it use once, few, many or a size class.

V gene: TRBV24-1
J gene: TRBJ1-1
D gene: TRBD1
clone size: NA
CDR3 protein: CATRINNRGLESKDTEAFF
CDR3 DNA: TGTGCCACCCGCATCAACAACAGGGGGCTTGAGTCTAAGGACACTGAAGCTTTCTTT

V gene: TRBV6-6
J gene: TRBJ2-7
D gene: TRBD2
clone size: NA
CDR3 protein: CASSFLAGAAYEQYF
CDR3 DNA: TGTGCCAGCAGTTTCTTAGCGGGGGCGGCCTACGAGCAGTACTTC

V gene: TRBV6-5
J gene: TRBJ2-2
D gene: TRBD1
clone size: NA
CDR3 protein: CASSKQGVGELFF
CDR3 DNA: TGTGCCAGCAGTAAACAGGGGGTCGGGGAGCTGTTTTTT

V gene: TRBV9
J gene: TRBJ2-5
D gene: NA
clone size: NA
CDR3 protein: CASSAPGGNTLKETQYF
CDR3 DNA: TGTGCCAGCAGCGCCCCAGGGGGGAACACGCTTAAAGAGACCCAGTACTTC

V gene: TRBV2
J gene: TRBJ1-5
D gene: NA
clone size: NA
CDR3 protein: CASALRAPDRSNQPQHF
CDR3 DNA: TGTGCCAGCGCCTTAAGGGCCCCCGACAGGAGCAATCAGCCCCAGCATTTT

V gene: TRBV20-1
J gene: TRBJ2-5
D gene: NA
clone size: NA
CDR3 protein: CSAAGVETQYF
CDR3 DNA: TGCAGTGCCGCCGGGGTAGAGACCCAGTACTTC

V gene: TRBV29-1
J gene: TRBJ1-4
D gene: NA
clone size: NA
CDR3 protein: CSFRGPGNEKLFF
CDR3 DNA: TGCAGCTTCCGGGGGCCCGGTAATGAAAAACTGTTTTTT

V gene: TRBV10-2
J gene: TRBJ1-6
D gene: NA
clone size: NA
CDR3 protein: CASGPPGPPLSPLHF
CDR3 DNA: TGCGCCAGCGGCCCTCCGGGACCGCCTCTTTCACCCCTCCACTTT

V gene: TRBV25-1
J gene: TRBJ2-2
D gene: NA
clone size: NA
CDR3 protein: CASSEWGNTGELFF
CDR3 DNA: TGTGCCAGCAGTGAATGGGGGAACACCGGGGAGCTGTTTTTT

V gene: TRBV18
J gene: TRBJ2-3
D gene: TRBD2
clone size: once
CDR3 protein: CASSRSTLATSTDTQYF
CDR3 DNA: TGTGCCAGCTCACGTTCGACACTAGCGACTAGCACAGATACGCAGTATTTT

V gene: TRBV9
J gene: TRBJ2-1
D gene: NA
clone size: NA
CDR3 protein: CASSAPPAGNNEQFF
CDR3 DNA: TGTGCCAGCAGCGCCCCCCCAGCGGGCAACAATGAGCAGTTCTTC

V gene: TRBV18
J gene: TRBJ2-7
D gene: NA
clone size: NA
CDR3 protein: CASSPPEGYEQYF
CDR3 DNA: TGTGCCAGCTCACCACCGGAGGGTTACGAGCAGTACTTC

V gene: TRBV29-1
J gene: TRBJ1-2
D gene: TRBD1
clone size: NA
CDR3 protein: CSVAHQTDRGLNYGYTF
CDR3 DNA: TGCAGCGTTGCCCACCAGACGGACAGGGGGCTTAACTATGGCTACACCTTC

V gene: TRBV28
J gene: TRBJ2-7
D gene: NA
clone size: NA
CDR3 protein: CASSSTGTGLEQYF
CDR3 DNA: TGTGCCAGCAGTTCCACCGGGACGGGGCTCGAGCAGTACTTC

V gene: TRBV27
J gene: TRBJ1-2
D gene: NA
clone size: NA
CDR3 protein: CASRLNRAFGYTF
CDR3 DNA: TGTGCCAGCAGGCTCAACAGGGCTTTTGGCTACACCTTC

V gene: TRBV28
J gene: TRBJ1-1
D gene: NA
clone size: NA
CDR3 protein: CASSFDRRKANTEAFF
CDR3 DNA: TGTGCCAGCAGTTTTGACAGGCGTAAGGCGAACACTGAAGCTTTCTTT

V gene: TRBV5-1
J gene: TRBJ2-7
D gene: TRBD2
clone size: NA
CDR3 protein: CASSMGLSGRYDTYEQYF
CDR3 DNA: TGCGCCAGCAGTATGGGACTAAGCGGGAGATACGACACCTACGAGCAGTACTTC

V gene: TRBV27
J gene: TRBJ1-5
D gene: NA
clone size: NA
CDR3 protein: CASSLISAQGRQPQHF
CDR3 DNA: TGTGCCAGCAGTTTAATCTCGGCGCAAGGTCGACAGCCCCAGCATTTT

V gene: TRBV5-6
J gene: TRBJ1-1
D gene: NA
clone size: NA
CDR3 protein: CASSLVASEAFF
CDR3 DNA: TGTGCCAGCAGCTTGGTGGCATCTGAAGCTTTCTTT

V gene: TRBV28
J gene: TRBJ2-2
D gene: TRBD1
clone size: NA
CDR3 protein: CASMPGTGIISNTGELFF
CDR3 DNA: TGCGCCAGCATGCCCGGGACAGGGATAATTTCGAACACCGGGGAGCTGTTTTTT

V gene: TRBV5-1
J gene: TRBJ2-2
D gene: TRBD1
clone size: NA
CDR3 protein: CASSPQQGAATGELFF
CDR3 DNA: TGCGCCAGCAGCCCCCAGCAGGGGGCGGCCACCGGGGAGCTGTTTTTT

V gene: TRBV28
J gene: TRBJ1-4
D gene: TRBD1
clone size: NA
CDR3 protein: CASRLQGSREKLFF
CDR3 DNA: TGTGCCAGCAGACTACAGGGGTCGAGGGAAAAACTGTTTTTT

V gene: TRBV19
J gene: TRBJ1-5
D gene: NA
clone size: NA
CDR3 protein: CASSMSASNQPQHF
CDR3 DNA: TGTGCCAGTAGTATGTCGGCTAGCAATCAGCCCCAGCATTTT

V gene: TRBV5-1
J gene: TRBJ2-7
D gene: TRBD2
clone size: once
CDR3 protein: CASTTTSGSYEQYF
CDR3 DNA: TGCGCCAGCACCACTACTAGCGGGTCGTACGAGCAGTACTTC

V gene: TRBV9
J gene: TRBJ2-7
D gene: NA
clone size: NA
CDR3 protein: CASSVADGYEQYF
CDR3 DNA: TGTGCCAGCAGCGTAGCCGACGGCTACGAGCAGTACTTC

V gene: TRBV28
J gene: TRBJ2-1
D gene: TRBD2
clone size: NA
CDR3 protein: CASSPSGSSYNEQFF
CDR3 DNA: TGTGCCAGCAGTCCTAGCGGGAGCTCCTACAATGAGCAGTTCTTC

V gene: TRBV30
J gene: TRBJ1-3
D gene: NA
clone size: NA
CDR3 protein: CAWSVGDSGNTIYF
CDR3 DNA: TGTGCCTGGAGTGTAGGGGACTCTGGAAACACCATATATTTT

V gene: TRBV5-6
J gene: TRBJ1-5
D gene: TRBD1
clone size: NA
CDR3 protein: CASSSWDRGQPQHF
CDR3 DNA: TGTGCCAGCAGTTCCTGGGACAGGGGTCAGCCCCAGCATTTT

V gene: TRBV10-2
J gene: TRBJ2-7
D gene: TRBD2
clone size: NA
CDR3 protein: CASLTSGSIHEQYF
CDR3 DNA: TGCGCCAGCCTAACTAGCGGGAGTATCCACGAGCAGTACTTC

V gene: TRBV4-2
J gene: TRBJ1-1
D gene: NA
clone size: NA
CDR3 protein: CASSQDLTNTEAFF
CDR3 DNA: TGTGCCAGCAGCCAAGATCTGACGAACACTGAAGCTTTCTTT

V gene: TRBV3-1/TRBV3-2
J gene: TRBJ2-7
D gene: TRBD2
clone size: NA
CDR3 protein: CASSQDSQGTSGPLEQYF
CDR3 DNA: TGTGCCAGCAGCCAAGATAGCCAAGGGACTAGCGGGCCCTTGGAGCAGTACTTC

V gene: TRBV5-1
J gene: TRBJ2-1
D gene: NA
clone size: NA
CDR3 protein: CASSGTGYNEQFF
CDR3 DNA: TGCGCCAGCAGCGGTACAGGGTACAATGAGCAGTTCTTC

V gene: TRBV27
J gene: TRBJ1-5
D gene: NA
clone size: NA
CDR3 protein: CASSPGVEQPQHF
CDR3 DNA: TGTGCCAGCAGTCCTGGTGTGGAGCAGCCCCAGCATTTT

V gene: TRBV28
J gene: TRBJ1-5
D gene: NA
clone size: NA
CDR3 protein: CASSLVWGRGDNQPQHF
CDR3 DNA: TGTGCCAGCAGTTTAGTCTGGGGGCGAGGTGACAATCAGCCCCAGCATTTT

V gene: TRBV5-1
J gene: TRBJ2-2
D gene: TRBD1
clone size: once
CDR3 protein: CASSLDLTGSTGELFF
CDR3 DNA: TGCGCCAGCAGCTTGGATTTGACAGGGTCCACCGGGGAGCTGTTTTTT

V gene: TRBV19
J gene: TRBJ1-1
D gene: NA
clone size: NA
CDR3 protein: CASSRNTEAFF
CDR3 DNA: TGTGCCAGTAGTCGGAACACTGAAGCTTTCTTT

V gene: TRBV7-3
J gene: TRBJ2-3
D gene: TRBD2
clone size: NA
CDR3 protein: CASSSGLTYTDTQYF
CDR3 DNA: TGTGCCAGCAGCTCGGGACTAACCTACACAGATACGCAGTATTTT

V gene: TRBV2
J gene: TRBJ2-5
D gene: NA
clone size: once
CDR3 protein: CASTALTGRETQYF
CDR3 DNA: TGTGCCAGCACCGCCCTCACAGGGCGGGAGACCCAGTACTTC

V gene: TRBV9
J gene: TRBJ2-2
D gene: TRBD1
clone size: NA
CDR3 protein: CASSVGTGVTGELFF
CDR3 DNA: TGTGCCAGCAGCGTAGGGACAGGGGTCACCGGGGAGCTGTTTTTT

V gene: TRBV7-9
J gene: TRBJ2-6
D gene: NA
clone size: NA
CDR3 protein: CATGIFSGANVLTF
CDR3 DNA: TGTGCCACCGGCATCTTCTCTGGGGCCAACGTCCTGACTTTC

V gene: TRBV2
J gene: TRBJ1-3
D gene: NA
clone size: NA
CDR3 protein: CASRVWGFSGNTIYF
CDR3 DNA: TGTGCCAGCAGGGTCTGGGGCTTCTCTGGAAACACCATATATTTT